This T cell receptor (beta chain) was observed in a study of shared clonotypes between healthy human individuals. The assay was immunoSEQ multiplex PCR, and TCRdb's table has in-frame clones only and misses some. The repertoire has about 230,000 clones, 65% of them found once; the top ten carry roughly 11%. CDR1 and CDR2 from the germline V gene are WNHNN and SYGVQD (reference sequence). The length of the CDR3 is 17 residues. V shed 6 bases, J shed 3 bases, and the junction held 9 bases outside the gene matches. The receptor's source is a man aged 25-45 years in good health. This rearrangement joins TRBV10-1 to TRBJ2-1; 12 bases map to TRBD2. Material for sequencing was memory CD4+ T cells sorted from blood. Subset of the sample: CD45RA-negative fraction. This CDR3 is CASSGGLAGAHYNEQFF. The CDR3 nucleotides are TGCGCCAGCAGCGGGGGACTAGCGGGTGCCCACTACAATGAGCAGTTCTTC.